The table lists the clone carrying this T cell receptor (beta chain) with a count of one. The data derive from a study of shared clonotypes between healthy human individuals. Measured with immunoSEQ multiplex PCR; TCRdb has only the in-frame clones, and not every one. The top ten clones hold under 0.15% of a sample with 2.5 million or so clones, 85% to 95% of them seen once. Germline V lookup: CDR1 SGHDT, CDR2 YYEEEE. The CDR3 sequence is 14 residues long. Trimming took off 5 bases at V and 5 bases at J, with 16 bases between the two ends. This chain connects TRBV5-6 to TRBJ1-1; D is perhaps TRBD1 (5 bases). This clonotype originated in a man aged 18 to 29 in good health. The sequenced sample consisted of naive CD4+ T cells sorted from blood. Indicated subset: CD45RA+ positively selected. CDR3 loop: CASSPDSGTTEAFF. Written as DNA, the CDR3 is TGTGCCAGCAGTCCAGACAGCGGAACGACTGAAGCTTTCTTT.